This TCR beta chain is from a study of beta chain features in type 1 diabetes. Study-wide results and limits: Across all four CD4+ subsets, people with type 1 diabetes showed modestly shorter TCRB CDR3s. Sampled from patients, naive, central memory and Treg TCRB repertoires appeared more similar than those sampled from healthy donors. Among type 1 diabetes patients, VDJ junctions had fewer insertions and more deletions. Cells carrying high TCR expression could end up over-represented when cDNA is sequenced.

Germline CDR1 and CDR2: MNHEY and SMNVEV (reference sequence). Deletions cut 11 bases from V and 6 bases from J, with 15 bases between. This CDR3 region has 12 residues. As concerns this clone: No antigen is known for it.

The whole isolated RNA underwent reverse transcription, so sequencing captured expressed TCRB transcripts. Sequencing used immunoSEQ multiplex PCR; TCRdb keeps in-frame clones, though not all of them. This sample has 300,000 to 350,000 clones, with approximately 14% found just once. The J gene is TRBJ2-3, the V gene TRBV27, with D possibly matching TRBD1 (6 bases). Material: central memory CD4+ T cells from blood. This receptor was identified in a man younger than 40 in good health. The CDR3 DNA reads TGTGCCTCGGGGACACTTCGGGATACGCAGTATTTT. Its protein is CASGTLRDTQYF.